These 28 T cell receptor beta chains were sequenced from one sample in a study of CD8 T cells in Susac syndrome. Random hexamers were used to reverse transcribe an amount of about 0.45 to 1 ug RNA. TCRdb called the immunoSEQ multiplex PCR reads again in MiXCR, with one record for every CDR3 protein. The data hold around 56,000 distinct CDR3 sequences, with 85% to 95% observed a single time. Sequencing was carried out using CD8+ T cells from PBMCs. Source of these receptors: a human donor in good health.

The V and J genes are TRBV7-9 and TRBJ2-3; D is tentatively TRBD1 or TRBD2 (5 bases each). Germline loops: CDR1 SEHNR, CDR2 FQNEAQ (reference sequence). V gave up 7 bases and J gave up 0 bases, with 14 bases separating them. This CDR3 has 15 residues. DNA of the CDR3: TGTGCCAGCACCCCTCCGGGGACGAGCACAGATACGCAGTATTTT. Its protein product is CASTPPGTSTDTQYF.

The chain uses TRBV19 and TRBJ1-1, with 7 positions matching TRBD1. This CDR3 spans 16 amino acids. CDR1 LNHDA and CDR2 SQIVND come from the germline V gene (reference sequence). With V trimmed by 5 bases and J by 0 bases, 9 bases remained unmatched. The DNA of the CDR3 is TGTGCCAGTAGTGAGACCCCGGGACAGCTGAACACTGAAGCTTTCTTT. This gives the protein CASSETPGQLNTEAFF.

This rearrangement joins TRBV2 to TRBJ1-4; D is perhaps TRBD1 (6 bases). The V gene lost 5 bases and the J gene lost 4 bases, with 17 bases spanning the gap. The CDR3 runs 16 residues. Per the germline V gene, CDR1 is SNHLY and CDR2 is FYNNEI. The CDR3 loop reads CASSPGTPGGNEKLFF. In DNA form, the CDR3 reads TGTGCCAGCAGTCCCGGGACACCGGGCGGTAATGAAAAACTGTTTTTT.

The rearrangement uses TRBV13 and TRBJ2-7; D ambiguous. The germline V gene encodes CDR1 PRHDT and CDR2 FYEKMQ (reference sequence). The CDR3 contains 14 residues. V was shortened by 5 bases and J by 0 bases, with 11 bases between the two germline ends. CDR3 amino acids: CASSIDNDSYEQYF. CDR3 nucleotides: TGTGCCAGCAGCATAGACAACGACTCCTACGAGCAGTACTTC.

This rearrangement joins TRBV14 to TRBJ2-4; D remains unclear. The CDR3 contains 13 residues. Trimming pared 0 bases from V and 6 bases from J, leaving 6 bases between. The germline V gene encodes CDR1 SGHDN and CDR2 FVKESK. The CDR3: CASSQERVNIQYF. The CDR3 DNA reads TGTGCCAGCAGCCAAGAAAGGGTAAACATTCAGTACTTC.

The chain combines TRBV15 with TRBJ2-4; D ambiguous. V was pared by 0 bases and J by 0 bases, with 6 bases between. Germline V gene sequence: CDR1 LNHNV, CDR2 YYDKDF (reference sequence). This CDR3 has 15 residues. For the CDR3, the DNA is TGTGCCACCAGCAGAGAAGGGATAGCCAAAAACATTCAGTACTTC. As protein: CATSREGIAKNIQYF.

This chain links TRBV6-5 with TRBJ2-1, with 7 positions matching TRBD2. The CDR3 consists of 14 residues. Germline V lookup: CDR1 MNHEY, CDR2 SVGAGI. The junction had 5 bases not matched to a gene; V was cut back by 5 bases and J by 4 bases. CDR3 in DNA: TGTGCCAGCAGTCCCGGGGGGACTTACAATGAGCAGTTCTTC. Encoded protein: CASSPGGTYNEQFF.

This clonotype was picked up one time. V and J are TRBV3-1 and TRBJ2-5; 11 bases match TRBD2. The CDR3 consists of 16 residues. J lost 2 bases, V lost 3 bases, and 5 bases had no gene match. From germline, CDR1 is LGHDT and CDR2 YNNKEL (reference sequence). CDR3 DNA sequence: TGTGCCAGCAGCCACCGAGGACTAGCGGGTCAAGAGACCCAGTACTTC. Amino acids: CASSHRGLAGQETQYF.

This chain connects TRBV29-1 to TRBJ1-2, with 9 bases matching TRBD1. V lost 3 bases, J lost 2 bases, and 4 bases stayed unmatched. The CDR3 is 14 amino acids. CDR1 is SQVTM and CDR2 is ANQGSEA in the germline V gene. The DNA for the CDR3 is TGCAGCGTTGACGTACAGGGGGCAAACTATGGCTACACCTTC. Residues: CSVDVQGANYGYTF.

This chain connects TRBV4-1 to TRBJ2-7, with D possibly matching TRBD1 (5 bases). V was pared by 0 bases and J by 1 base, with 13 bases between. The germline gives CDR1 MGHRA, CDR2 YSYEKL. CDR3 length equals 16 residues. The CDR3: CASSQDGASPSYEQYF. CDR3 nucleotides: TGCGCCAGCAGCCAAGATGGGGCCAGTCCATCCTACGAGCAGTACTTC.

The chain has TRBV10-3 and TRBJ2-3, with D maybe TRBD1 (6 bases). Between the trimmed V and J ends, which lost 5 bases and 8 bases, there was a span of 17 bases. The CDR3 is 14 amino acids. CDR1 and CDR2 from the germline V gene are ENHRY and SYGVKD. In DNA, the CDR3 is TGTGCCATCAGTTCAAACTCCCAAGGGGGTACGCAGTATTTT. Amino acid sequence: CAISSNSQGGTQYF.

The J gene is TRBJ1-4, the V gene TRBV6-1; a possible D gene is TRBD1 (5 bases). Trimming pared 2 bases from V and 3 bases from J, leaving 10 bases between. Per germline, CDR1 MNHNS and CDR2 SASEGT. The CDR3 is made up of 15 amino acids. The DNA of the CDR3 is TGTGCCAGCAGTGAAAGGTGGGGGGCTAATGAAAAACTGTTTTTT. This gives the protein CASSERWGANEKLFF.

This chain links TRBV19 with TRBJ2-3; 10 bases align to TRBD2. The CDR3 runs 13 residues. Germline V CDR1 and CDR2: LNHDA, SQIVND (reference sequence). Trimming at V came to 4 bases and at J to 5 bases, leaving 0 bases not matched to a gene. CDR3 sequence: CASSRLAGDTQYF. The CDR3, as DNA: TGTGCCAGTAGTAGACTAGCGGGAGATACGCAGTATTTT.

The gene calls are TRBV20-1 and TRBJ2-7; 8 bases align to TRBD2. This CDR3 comprises 12 residues. The V gene's germline CDR1 is DFQATT and CDR2 SNEGSKA (reference sequence). J lost 7 bases, V lost 1 base, and 3 bases had no gene match. CDR3 sequence reads: CSARGERGEQYF. The CDR3 coding sequence is TGCAGTGCTAGAGGAGAGCGGGGGGAGCAGTACTTC.

The gene calls are TRBV27 and TRBJ2-7; 9 positions agree with TRBD1. The CDR3 length is 16 residues. The V segment lost 5 bases and the J segment 5 bases; nucleotides outside the gene matches: 13. Germline loops: CDR1 MNHEY, CDR2 SMNVEV (reference sequence). CDR3 sequence (DNA): TGTGCCAGCAGTCCCTCACAGGGGGCGGTTGTGAACGAGCAGTACTTC. Encoded protein: CASSPSQGAVVNEQYF.

The chain links TRBV7-9 to TRBJ2-7; D may be TRBD1 or TRBD2 (5 bases each). Trimming took 1 base from V and 4 from J, leaving 17 bases between them. The CDR3 runs 16 residues. From germline, CDR1 is SEHNR and CDR2 FQNEAQ (reference sequence). DNA of the CDR3: TGTGCCAGCAGCTTAGTGGGGACCCAGGACGAGTACGAGCAGTACTTC. Translation gives CASSLVGTQDEYEQYF.

V gene TRBV29-1 combines with J gene TRBJ2-5; D call uncertain. CDR1 is SQVTM, CDR2 ANQGSEA, per germline. The CDR3 is made up of 10 amino acids. The ends were cut back, 7 bases at V and 5 bases at J, with 8 bases in the middle. The CDR3 DNA reads TGCAGCGCCGACCGGGAGACCCAGTACTTC. Protein sequence: CSADRETQYF.

The chain links TRBV7-9 to TRBJ1-6, with D perhaps matching TRBD1 (5 bases). The germline V gene has CDR1 SEHNR and CDR2 FQNEAQ (reference sequence). The CDR3 runs 17 residues. V was trimmed by 3 bases and J by 0 bases, leaving 12 bases between them. CDR3 DNA sequence: TGTGCCAGCAGCTTGGGACGGACACTCTCCTATAATTCACCCCTCCACTTT. It yields the protein CASSLGRTLSYNSPLHF.

The chain recombines TRBV13 with TRBJ2-3; perhaps TRBD2 as D (5 bases). The V end lost 6 bases, the J end lost 5 bases, and 9 bases lay between the germline ends. Germline-derived CDR1 and CDR2 are PRHDT and FYEKMQ (reference sequence). The CDR3 is 12 amino acids. The CDR3 is CASSTAGDTQYF. DNA of the CDR3: TGTGCCAGCAGTACGGCGGGAGATACGCAGTATTTT. The full variable domain, with the rest looked up from reference TRBV13 and TRBJ2-3, is AAGVIQSPRHLIKEKRETATLKCYPIPRHDTVYWYQQGPGQDPQFLISFYEKMQSDKGSIPDRFSAQQFSDYHSELNMSSLELGDSALYFCASSTAGDTQYFGPGTRLTVL.

This clonotype was counted once. This chain joins TRBV7-2 and TRBJ1-4; a weak D match, TRBD1 (6 bases). Per germline, CDR1 SGHTA and CDR2 FQGNSA. V dropped 2 bases and J dropped 0 bases, with 13 bases sitting between them. The CDR3 covers 17 residues. The CDR3 region has the DNA TGTGCCAGCAGCTTACTCAGGGACACCTCAACTAATGAAAAACTGTTTTTT. Translating it yields CASSLLRDTSTNEKLFF.

The V and J genes are TRBV10-1 and TRBJ1-1; the D gene is possibly TRBD1 (5 bases). Trimming took 2 bases from V and 5 from J, leaving 18 bases between them. The CDR3 is 16 amino acids. The germline V gene has CDR1 WNHNN and CDR2 SYGVQD (reference sequence). The DNA for the CDR3 is TGCGCCAGCAGTGAGGGGCAGGGACCGGGATCGACTGAAGCTTTCTTT. This gives the protein CASSEGQGPGSTEAFF.

V and J are TRBV13 and TRBJ1-1, with unresolved D. The germline gives CDR1 PRHDT, CDR2 FYEKMQ (reference sequence). The CDR3 is 13 amino acids. The germline V and J ends were trimmed by 2 bases and 4 bases, with 8 bases remaining between them. This CDR3 reads CASSLIASTEAFF. The DNA for the CDR3 is TGTGCCAGCAGCTTAATCGCCAGCACTGAAGCTTTCTTT.

The rearrangement joins TRBV7-6 to TRBJ1-2, with a tentative D call TRBD1 (5 bases). This CDR3 has 14 residues. The V end lost 4 bases, the J end lost 7 bases, and 16 bases lay between the germline ends. Germline lookup yields CDR1 SGHVS and CDR2 FNYEAQ. This CDR3 is CASSSREGASGYTF. The DNA for the CDR3 is TGTGCCAGCAGCTCCAGGGAGGGTGCCAGTGGCTACACCTTC.

This clonotype occurred once. The junction does not match germline at one end; this may be a read error. The chain is built from TRBV7-2 and TRBJ2-1; 8 bases line up with TRBD2. This CDR3 is 15 amino acids long. Germline V gene data show CDR1 as SGHTA and CDR2 as FQGNSA. The CDR3 here is CASSPGGLPINAQFF. CDR3 sequence (DNA): TGTGCCAGCAGCCCGGGAGGGCTCCCGATCAATGCGCAGTTCTTC.

This sequence joins TRBV24-1 and TRBJ1-2; D unclear. V lost 4 bases to trimming and J lost 3 bases, with 17 bases between them. Germline-derived CDR1 and CDR2 are KGHDR and SFDVKD. This CDR3 contains 16 residues. The CDR3 sequence is CATSDHSLSPYYGYTF. In DNA, the CDR3 is TGTGCCACCAGTGACCACAGCTTATCTCCCTACTATGGCTACACCTTC.

The gene calls are TRBV4-2 and TRBJ1-1; D may be TRBD1 (5 bases). Germline-derived CDR1 and CDR2 are LGHNA and YNFKEQ. This CDR3 is 13 amino acids long. V gave up 3 bases and J gave up 3 bases, with 8 bases separating them. CDR3 bases: TGTGCCAGCAGCCACCGAGGGGACACTGAAGCTTTCTTT. This translates into CASSHRGDTEAFF.

The CDR3 region has the DNA TGTGCCAGCAGTGCCGGGACAGGGGTTACCTTC. This sequence encodes CASSAGTGVTF. The chain couples TRBV27 to TRBJ1-2, with TRBD1 matching 10 bases. The CDR3 loop spans 11 amino acids. The V gene's germline CDR1 is MNHEY and CDR2 SMNVEV (reference sequence). The V segment lost 5 bases and the J segment 14 bases; nucleotides outside the gene matches: 5.

The rearrangement joins TRBV19 to TRBJ2-7, with D possibly matching TRBD1 (7 bases). The CDR3 extends over 16 amino acids. Trimming cost V 5 bases and J 2 bases, with 19 bases left between them. Looked up from germline, CDR1 is LNHDA and CDR2 is SQIVND (reference sequence). This CDR3 reads CASSPGGTVVPYEQYF. The CDR3 nucleotides read TGTGCCAGTAGTCCTGGCGGGACAGTAGTGCCCTACGAGCAGTACTTC.